Listed below are T cell receptor beta chains from one sample, sequenced in a study of human T cells and chemical hapten exposure. TCRdb itself ran the RACE reads through MiXCR, one entry per CDR3 protein. This sample has about 58,000 distinct CDR3 sequences; around 12% occur once, and the top ten carry roughly 2.3%. The starting material was whole blood, obtained in connection with sensitization to the hapten diphenylcyclopropenone (DPC). These receptors all come from a man aged 30 to 39 with alopecia areata. Some clones in this sample may be carry-over from other donors' samples. The CDR3 runs from the conserved cysteine through the conserved F or W. Fields, in order: CDR3 protein, CDR3 DNA, J gene, D gene, V gene, clone size. The D gene is left open where the match is weak. The size field is filled for only some rows; it gives once, few, many or a size class.

cdr3_aa: CASTTNGNIQYF
cdr3_nt: TGTGCCAGCACCACAAACGGTAACATTCAGTACTTC
j_call: TRBJ2-4
d_call: .
v_call: TRBV6-6
clone_size: few

cdr3_aa: CASSYPVRGIESSPLHF
cdr3_nt: TGTGCCAGCAGTTATCCCGTGCGGGGGATTGAATCCTCACCCCTCCACTTT
j_call: TRBJ1-6
d_call: .
v_call: TRBV7-2
clone_size: many

cdr3_aa: CASSQGQSAYEQYF
cdr3_nt: TGTGCCAGCAGCCAAGGGCAGTCCGCCTACGAGCAGTACTTC
j_call: TRBJ2-7
d_call: .
v_call: TRBV3-1
clone_size: .

cdr3_aa: CASSDGHFSGGYEQYF
cdr3_nt: TGTGCCAGCAGCGATGGCCACTTTAGCGGGGGTTACGAGCAGTACTTC
j_call: TRBJ2-7
d_call: TRBD2
v_call: TRBV6-2/TRBV6-3
clone_size: few

cdr3_aa: CSARATGTVGYTF
cdr3_nt: TGCAGTGCTAGAGCCACCGGGACGGTTGGCTACACCTTC
j_call: TRBJ1-2
d_call: .
v_call: TRBV20-1
clone_size: few

cdr3_aa: CSSSREGNEQFF
cdr3_nt: TGCAGTTCTAGTAGGGAAGGGAATGAGCAGTTCTTC
j_call: TRBJ2-1
d_call: .
v_call: TRBV20-1
clone_size: few

cdr3_aa: CASSSRTAADTEAFF
cdr3_nt: TGTGCCAGCAGCTCCAGGACAGCGGCGGACACTGAAGCTTTCTTT
j_call: TRBJ1-1
d_call: .
v_call: TRBV5-5
clone_size: .

cdr3_aa: CASSLVFVGIWNQPQHF
cdr3_nt: TGTGCCAGCAGTTTAGTGTTTGTGGGGATTTGGAATCAGCCCCAGCATTTT
j_call: TRBJ1-5
d_call: .
v_call: TRBV12-3/TRBV12-4
clone_size: .

cdr3_aa: CASSLGTPSNQPQHF
cdr3_nt: TGTGCCAGCAGCTTGGGGACACCAAGCAATCAGCCCCAGCATTTT
j_call: TRBJ1-5
d_call: .
v_call: TRBV7-9
clone_size: few

cdr3_aa: CSVEVATDTQYF
cdr3_nt: TGCAGCGTTGAAGTCGCCACAGATACGCAGTATTTT
j_call: TRBJ2-3
d_call: .
v_call: TRBV29-1
clone_size: .

cdr3_aa: CASSLSRWGNTEAFF
cdr3_nt: TGTGCCAGCAGCCTATCCAGGTGGGGGAACACTGAAGCTTTCTTT
j_call: TRBJ1-1
d_call: .
v_call: TRBV12-3/TRBV12-4
clone_size: many

cdr3_aa: CASSQNTEAFF
cdr3_nt: TGTGCCAGCAGTCAAAACACTGAAGCTTTCTTT
j_call: TRBJ1-1
d_call: .
v_call: TRBV28
clone_size: few

cdr3_aa: CASSLDGKIHTGELFF
cdr3_nt: TGTGCCAGCAGCTTAGACGGAAAGATACACACCGGGGAGCTGTTTTTT
j_call: TRBJ2-2
d_call: .
v_call: TRBV11-2
clone_size: .

cdr3_aa: CASSLRGAPGENIQYF
cdr3_nt: TGTGCCAGCTCACTCAGGGGAGCTCCAGGGGAAAACATTCAGTACTTC
j_call: TRBJ2-4
d_call: .
v_call: TRBV18
clone_size: .

cdr3_aa: CASSTSGTPNQPQHF
cdr3_nt: TGTGCCAGTAGTACCTCCGGGACACCTAATCAGCCCCAGCATTTT
j_call: TRBJ1-5
d_call: .
v_call: TRBV19
clone_size: many

cdr3_aa: CASSSTPGGGNTEAFF
cdr3_nt: TGTGCCAGCAGTTCAACCCCTGGGGGGGGCAACACTGAAGCTTTCTTT
j_call: TRBJ1-1
d_call: .
v_call: TRBV28
clone_size: .

cdr3_aa: CASSLVGKGPLPYEQFF
cdr3_nt: TGTGCCAGCAGCTTAGTTGGAAAGGGGCCCTTACCCTATGAGCAGTTCTTC
j_call: TRBJ2-1
d_call: .
v_call: TRBV7-8
clone_size: many

cdr3_aa: CASSPSPLVGETQYF
cdr3_nt: TGTGCCAGCAGCCCCTCGCCACTAGTTGGGGAGACCCAGTACTTC
j_call: TRBJ2-5
d_call: .
v_call: TRBV7-6
clone_size: many

cdr3_aa: CSVEGRYNEQFF
cdr3_nt: TGCAGCGTTGAAGGCAGGTACAATGAGCAGTTCTTC
j_call: TRBJ2-1
d_call: .
v_call: TRBV29-1
clone_size: .

cdr3_aa: CASSYEGAGELFF
cdr3_nt: TGTGCCAGCAGTTATGAAGGGGCCGGGGAGCTGTTTTTT
j_call: TRBJ2-2
d_call: .
v_call: TRBV6-5
clone_size: many

cdr3_aa: CSVAQGPGNTEAFF
cdr3_nt: TGCAGCGTCGCACAGGGTCCGGGGAACACTGAAGCTTTCTTT
j_call: TRBJ1-1
d_call: .
v_call: TRBV29-1
clone_size: .

cdr3_aa: CASILQGAGTDTQYF
cdr3_nt: TGTGCCAGCATACTACAGGGGGCGGGCACAGATACGCAGTATTTT
j_call: TRBJ2-3
d_call: TRBD1
v_call: TRBV28
clone_size: few

cdr3_aa: CAISQMDRKGYTF
cdr3_nt: TGTGCCATCAGCCAGATGGACAGAAAAGGCTACACCTTC
j_call: TRBJ1-2
d_call: .
v_call: TRBV10-3
clone_size: .

cdr3_aa: CASSVGSVPNTEAFF
cdr3_nt: TGTGCCAGCAGCGTAGGTTCAGTACCGAACACTGAAGCTTTCTTT
j_call: TRBJ1-1
d_call: .
v_call: TRBV9
clone_size: .

cdr3_aa: CASSDGGDAFF
cdr3_nt: TGTGCCAGCAGCGACGGGGGTGACGCTTTCTTT
j_call: TRBJ1-1
d_call: .
v_call: TRBV7-2
clone_size: .

cdr3_aa: CASRRGDTEAFF
cdr3_nt: TGTGCCAGCAGGAGGGGGGACACTGAAGCCTTCTTT
j_call: TRBJ1-1
d_call: .
v_call: TRBV18
clone_size: many

cdr3_aa: CASSLFFGQQETQYF
cdr3_nt: TGTGCCAGCAGCTTATTTTTTGGACAGCAAGAGACCCAGTACTTC
j_call: TRBJ2-5
d_call: .
v_call: TRBV11-2
clone_size: many

cdr3_aa: CSVDPETGQETQYF
cdr3_nt: TGCAGCGTTGACCCTGAGACAGGCCAAGAGACCCAGTACTTC
j_call: TRBJ2-5
d_call: .
v_call: TRBV29-1
clone_size: many

cdr3_aa: CSASAGPSGADTQYF
cdr3_nt: TGCAGTGCTAGCGCGGGACCCAGCGGAGCAGATACGCAGTATTTT
j_call: TRBJ2-3
d_call: .
v_call: TRBV20-1
clone_size: few

cdr3_aa: CASSVGTTPLNTEAFF
cdr3_nt: TGTGCCAGCAGCGTGGGGACTACACCACTGAACACTGAAGCTTTCTTT
j_call: TRBJ1-1
d_call: .
v_call: TRBV9
clone_size: few

cdr3_aa: CAWSGVTWDQPQHF
cdr3_nt: TGTGCCTGGAGCGGAGTCACATGGGATCAGCCCCAGCATTTT
j_call: TRBJ1-5
d_call: .
v_call: TRBV30
clone_size: many

cdr3_aa: CASMDRAGYGYTF
cdr3_nt: TGTGCCAGCATGGACAGGGCGGGCTATGGCTACACCTTC
j_call: TRBJ1-2
d_call: TRBD1
v_call: TRBV27
clone_size: .

cdr3_aa: CASRFLGASSYNEQFF
cdr3_nt: TGTGCCAGCAGGTTCCTGGGGGCCAGCTCCTACAATGAGCAGTTCTTC
j_call: TRBJ2-1
d_call: .
v_call: TRBV6-2/TRBV6-3
clone_size: many

cdr3_aa: CASRQGQGATEAFF
cdr3_nt: TGCGCCAGCAGGCAGGGACAAGGGGCCACTGAAGCTTTCTTT
j_call: TRBJ1-1
d_call: .
v_call: TRBV5-1
clone_size: many

cdr3_aa: CSVENPGQGEKLFF
cdr3_nt: TGCAGCGTTGAGAATCCGGGACAGGGCGAAAAACTGTTTTTT
j_call: TRBJ1-4
d_call: TRBD1
v_call: TRBV29-1
clone_size: .

cdr3_aa: CASVPGLSETQYF
cdr3_nt: TGTGCCAGCGTTCCCGGGCTCTCAGAGACCCAGTACTTC
j_call: TRBJ2-5
d_call: .
v_call: TRBV7-6
clone_size: .

cdr3_aa: CASSPQQNTEAFF
cdr3_nt: TGCGCCAGCTCACCTCAGCAGAACACTGAAGCTTTCTTT
j_call: TRBJ1-1
d_call: .
v_call: TRBV5-1
clone_size: .

cdr3_aa: CASSDRGKAFF
cdr3_nt: TGTGCCAGCAGCGACAGGGGAAAAGCTTTCTTT
j_call: TRBJ1-1
d_call: TRBD1
v_call: TRBV12-3/TRBV12-4
clone_size: few

cdr3_aa: CASSYVGRTNTGELFF
cdr3_nt: TGTGCCAGCAGTTACGTCGGCAGAACGAACACCGGGGAGCTGTTTTTT
j_call: TRBJ2-2
d_call: .
v_call: TRBV6-6
clone_size: .

cdr3_aa: CASSPLAGTVNTEAFF
cdr3_nt: TGTGCCAGCTCACCGTTAGCCGGGACGGTGAACACTGAAGCTTTCTTT
j_call: TRBJ1-1
d_call: .
v_call: TRBV18
clone_size: .

cdr3_aa: CASSLVQGHHHEQYF
cdr3_nt: TGTGCCAGCAGCTTAGTGCAGGGCCATCACCACGAGCAGTACTTC
j_call: TRBJ2-7
d_call: .
v_call: TRBV7-9
clone_size: many

cdr3_aa: CASSPGDTQYF
cdr3_nt: TGTGCCAGCTCACCAGGGGATACGCAGTATTTT
j_call: TRBJ2-3
d_call: .
v_call: TRBV18
clone_size: many

cdr3_aa: CASSQDHGGVRIGGTDTQYF
cdr3_nt: TGCGCCAGCAGCCAAGATCATGGCGGAGTCAGGATCGGGGGCACAGATACGCAGTATTTT
j_call: TRBJ2-3
d_call: .
v_call: TRBV4-1
clone_size: many

cdr3_aa: CASSWGLGTDTQYF
cdr3_nt: TGCGCCAGCAGCTGGGGCCTCGGCACAGATACGCAGTATTTT
j_call: TRBJ2-3
d_call: .
v_call: TRBV5-1
clone_size: few

cdr3_aa: CASSRPGLAGFGTDTQYF
cdr3_nt: TGTGCCAGCAGTCGGCCGGGACTAGCGGGATTTGGGACAGATACGCAGTATTTT
j_call: TRBJ2-3
d_call: TRBD2
v_call: TRBV28
clone_size: few

cdr3_aa: CASSLAGRVRETQYF
cdr3_nt: TGTGCCAGCAGCTTGGCCGGTAGGGTTCGGGAGACCCAGTACTTC
j_call: TRBJ2-5
d_call: .
v_call: TRBV5-5
clone_size: .

cdr3_aa: CASSDGDSVTEAFF
cdr3_nt: TGCGCCAGCAGTGACGGAGACAGTGTCACTGAAGCTTTCTTT
j_call: TRBJ1-1
d_call: .
v_call: TRBV10-1
clone_size: few

cdr3_aa: CASSPIETGVMNTEAFF
cdr3_nt: TGTGCCAGCAGCCCTATAGAGACAGGGGTGATGAACACTGAAGCTTTCTTT
j_call: TRBJ1-1
d_call: TRBD1
v_call: TRBV14
clone_size: many

cdr3_aa: CSVYDRVSTDTQYF
cdr3_nt: TGCAGCGTTTACGACAGGGTTTCGACAGATACGCAGTATTTT
j_call: TRBJ2-3
d_call: TRBD1
v_call: TRBV29-1
clone_size: .

cdr3_aa: CASSLAGWGEQFF
cdr3_nt: TGTGCCAGTAGTTTGGCAGGTTGGGGTGAGCAGTTCTTC
j_call: TRBJ2-1
d_call: .
v_call: TRBV19
clone_size: few

cdr3_aa: CASSLAYGLAEAKNIQYF
cdr3_nt: TGTGCCAGCAGCTTAGCGTATGGACTAGCGGAAGCCAAAAACATTCAGTACTTC
j_call: TRBJ2-4
d_call: TRBD2
v_call: TRBV7-2
clone_size: few

cdr3_aa: CASSLGKGLSETQYF
cdr3_nt: TGTGCCAGCAGCTTAGGAAAAGGGTTGTCAGAGACCCAGTACTTC
j_call: TRBJ2-5
d_call: .
v_call: TRBV7-9
clone_size: .

cdr3_aa: CASSSPRAGTYEQYF
cdr3_nt: TGTGCCAGCAGCTCCCCTAGGGCGGGGACCTACGAGCAGTACTTC
j_call: TRBJ2-7
d_call: .
v_call: TRBV7-2
clone_size: .

cdr3_aa: CSVEGGRGTDTQYF
cdr3_nt: TGCAGCGTTGAGGGGGGGCGGGGCACAGATACGCAGTATTTT
j_call: TRBJ2-3
d_call: .
v_call: TRBV29-1
clone_size: many